Below, 25 T cell receptor beta chains from the same sample are listed, as sequenced in a study of T-cell reconstitution after alpha-beta-depleted transplantation in children (TCRdb year 2016). Taken with the paper, the label for treatment or condition translates to: allogeneic hematopoietic cell transplantation with graft depleted of TCRalphabeta T cells and CD19 B cells. The method behind the library was PCR. Sequenced on an Illumina HiSeq 2500. Molecular barcoding was employed in the preparation of TCR libraries, with unique molecular identifiers being used to normalize TCRbeta repertoire quantification. TCRdb trimmed the raw reads at Q25, called clones with MiXCR and kept productive beta chains. Every entry covers one CDR3 protein and lists the most common genes and DNA from its rows. This sample holds around 4,500 distinct CDR3 sequences; roughly 21% were observed only once. The ten biggest clones cover around half of the sample.

Here the sequenced sample was PBMCs, mostly from graft donor cells, taken 180 days after TCRalphabeta/CD19-depleted stem cell transplant. The receptors shown here come from a male patient aged 2 to 10 who had a stem cell transplant for acute lymphoblastic leukemia, so the T cells may come from the graft donor.

This clonotype has at least ten counts. The V and J genes are TRBV7-9 and TRBJ2-3; tentative D call: TRBD2 (6 bases). V dropped 4 bases and J dropped 3 bases, with 17 bases sitting between them. Germline V lookup: CDR1 SEHNR, CDR2 FQNEAQ (reference sequence). There are 16 residues in the CDR3. The CDR3 nucleotides read TGTGCCAGCAGCTCGTTACCTAGCGTCGGAACAGATACGCAGTATTTT. Its protein is CASSSLPSVGTDTQYF.

This clonotype was observed many times. This chain joins TRBV5-5 and TRBJ1-1, with TRBD1 matching over 7 bases. V trimming: 4 bases; J trimming: 1 base; junction bases outside the gene matches: 7. The germline V gene has CDR1 SGHKS and CDR2 YYEKEE (reference sequence). This CDR3 is built from 15 residues. The CDR3 sequence is CASSLLTGTNTEAFF. The CDR3 DNA reads TGTGCCAGCAGCCTATTGACAGGGACGAACACTGAAGCTTTCTTT.

This clonotype showed up many times. This chain links TRBV7-9 with TRBJ1-1, with D possibly TRBD1 on 6 matching bases. Germline V gene lookup returns CDR1 SEHNR and CDR2 FQNEAQ (reference sequence). CDR3 size: 15 residues. The germline V and J ends were trimmed by 5 bases and 0 bases, with 13 bases remaining between them. CDR3 in DNA: TGTGCCAGCAGCGATATGGGACAAATGAACACTGAAGCTTTCTTT. This encodes CASSDMGQMNTEAFF.

This clonotype was seen ten or more times. This sequence joins TRBV5-1 and TRBJ1-1; TRBD1 agrees at 10 bases. CDR3 length equals 14 residues. The germline V gene has CDR1 SGHRS and CDR2 YFSETQ. V trimming: 1 base; J trimming: 10 bases; junction bases outside the gene matches: 7. The CDR3 protein is CASSLRGQGNAAFF. The CDR3 DNA reads as TGCGCCAGCAGCTTGAGGGGACAGGGGAACGCAGCTTTCTTT.

Many counts were recorded for this clonotype. This chain connects TRBV19 to TRBJ1-5; D ambiguous. The CDR3 contains 12 residues. Germline lookup yields CDR1 LNHDA and CDR2 SQIVND (reference sequence). Trimming took 3 bases from V and 6 from J, leaving 6 bases between them. The CDR3 region has the DNA TGTGCCAGTAGTATTACGCCTCAGCCCCAGCATTTT. Translating gives CASSITPQPQHF. Filled out from reference TRBV19 and TRBJ1-5, the complete variable domain reads DGGITQSPKYLFRKEGQNVTLSCEQNLNHDAMYWYRQDPGQGLRLIYYSQIVNDFQKGDIAEGYSVSREKKESFPLTVTSAQKNPTAFYLCASSITPQPQHFGDGTRLSIL.

In its sample, this clonotype ranks as medium-sized. The V and J genes are TRBV7-2 and TRBJ2-7; D is unresolved. The CDR3 is made up of 14 amino acids. Germline-derived CDR1 and CDR2 are SGHTA and FQGNSA. V was shortened by 5 bases and J by 1 base, with 12 bases between the two germline ends. This CDR3 is CASSVDSLSYEQYF. The DNA for the CDR3 is TGTGCCAGCAGCGTAGATTCCTTGTCCTACGAGCAGTACTTC.

At least ten counts were recorded for this clonotype. This sequence joins TRBV18 and TRBJ2-5; D is perhaps TRBD1 (5 bases). This CDR3 is built from 15 residues. In germline, CDR1 is KGHSH, CDR2 LQKENI. Between the trimmed V and J ends, which lost 2 bases and 5 bases, there was a span of 15 bases. The CDR3 loop reads CASSPVSGMIETQYF. The DNA for the CDR3 is TGTGCCAGCTCACCAGTCTCAGGGATGATTGAGACCCAGTACTTC.

By share, this clonotype ranks as medium-sized. The V gene is TRBV12-3 or TRBV12-4, the J gene TRBJ2-2; D is ambiguous. This CDR3 region has 18 residues. CDR3 sequence: CADPETAVPPANTGELFF. CDR3 bases: TGTGCTGACCCGGAAACGGCGGTTCCCCCAGCGAACACCGGGGAGCTGTTTTTT.

This clonotype was found many times. The chain combines TRBV9 with TRBJ2-7, with TRBD1 matching 9 bases. CDR1 is SGDLS and CDR2 is YYNGEE in the germline V gene. The CDR3 is made up of 14 amino acids. The V gene end was trimmed by 4 bases and the J gene end by 5 bases; junction bases not matched to a gene: 7. In DNA form, the CDR3 reads TGTGCCAGCAGCTGGGGACAGGGTACCCACGAGCAGTACTTC. Translation: CASSWGQGTHEQYF.

This clonotype was recorded many times. The CDR3 coding sequence is TGTGCCAGCAGCCCACGGGACCGATTTTGGGTCTCCTACAATGAGCAGTTCTTC. Translated, it gives CASSPRDRFWVSYNEQFF. V gene TRBV11-2 combines with J gene TRBJ2-1; D tentatively fits TRBD1 or TRBD2 (5 bases each). V lost 5 bases and J lost 0, with 20 bases in between. This CDR3 is built from 18 residues. Germline V lookup: CDR1 SGHAT, CDR2 FQNNGV.

This clonotype was found many times. The CDR3 loop is CASSLGVGTRGEQFF. The CDR3 DNA reads TGTGCCAGCAGCTTAGGGGTAGGGACGAGGGGCGAGCAGTTCTTC. The genes are TRBV13 and TRBJ2-1; D is tentatively TRBD1 or TRBD2 (5 bases each). Germline V CDR1 and CDR2: PRHDT, FYEKMQ (reference sequence). The CDR3 length is 15 residues. V lost 0 bases and J 10 bases, leaving 16 bases between the germline ends.

At least ten counts were recorded for this clonotype. This sequence joins TRBV5-1 and TRBJ2-3; D gene uncertain. CDR1 is SGHRS and CDR2 is YFSETQ in the germline V gene. Trimming took 0 bases from V and 0 from J, leaving 11 bases between them. CDR3 size: 16 residues. The CDR3 bases are TGCGCCAGCAGCTTGGTTTCGAAGCCGAGCACAGATACGCAGTATTTT. Translation: CASSLVSKPSTDTQYF. Based on the CDR3 plus reference TRBV5-1 and TRBJ2-3, the full variable domain is KAGVTQTPRYLIKTRGQQVTLSCSPISGHRSVSWYQQTPGQGLQFLFEYFSETQRNKGNFPGRFSGRQFSNSRSEMNVSTLELGDSALYLCASSLVSKPSTDTQYFGPGTRLTVL.

This clonotype is medium-sized. This CDR3 is CSASTALGGTEAFF. As DNA, the CDR3 is TGCAGTGCTTCGACCGCCCTCGGGGGGACTGAAGCTTTCTTT. The V call is TRBV20-1, the J call TRBJ1-1; possible D gene TRBD1, 5 bases. The CDR3 sequence is 14 residues long. Per germline, CDR1 DFQATT and CDR2 SNEGSKA (reference sequence). V lost 5 bases, J lost 5 bases, and 18 bases lay in between.

To note about this clonotype: A junction boundary mismatches the germline segment, possibly from a read error. The chain recombines TRBV4-2 with TRBJ2-2; tentative D call: TRBD2 (6 bases). The CDR3 sequence is 19 residues long. Germline CDR1 is LGHNA and CDR2 is YNFKEQ. The CDR3 region has the DNA TGTGCCAGCAGCCAAAAAGGTTGGGGATCACGGGGGAACACCGAGGAGCTGTTTTTT. It is translated as CASSQKGWGSRGNTEELFF.

The chain uses TRBV6-1 and TRBJ2-7; no clear D gene. V dropped 6 bases and J dropped 3 bases, with 9 bases sitting between them. CDR3 length equals 12 residues. The germline gives CDR1 MNHNS, CDR2 SASEGT. CDR3 residues: CASRAHNYEQYF. The CDR3 nucleotides are TGTGCCAGCAGAGCCCACAACTACGAGCAGTACTTC.

This clonotype was counted ten times or more. This chain uses TRBV29-1 with TRBJ1-1; TRBD1 agrees at 10 bases. The germline V gene encodes CDR1 SQVTM and CDR2 ANQGSEA. The length of the CDR3 is 13 residues. Trimming cost V 3 bases and J 4 bases; bases outside gene matches: 2. The CDR3 spells CSVEGDRGTEAFF. The DNA for the CDR3 is TGCAGCGTTGAGGGGGACAGGGGCACTGAAGCTTTCTTT.

This clonotype was observed many times. The chain links TRBV3-1 to TRBJ2-2; possible D gene TRBD2, 5 bases. Trimming took off 0 bases at V and 8 bases at J, with 13 bases between the two ends. The V gene's germline CDR1 is LGHDT and CDR2 YNNKEL (reference sequence). The CDR3 contains 15 residues. The CDR3, as DNA: TGTGCCAGCAGCCAAGAATATCTTAGAGGGGGGGAGCTGTTTTTT. Translating gives CASSQEYLRGGELFF. The full variable domain, rest sourced from reference TRBV3-1 and TRBJ2-2, is DTAVSQTPKYLVTQMGNDKSIKCEQNLGHDTMYWYKQDSKKFLKIMFSYNNKELIINETVPNRFSPKSPDKAHLNLHINSLELGDSAVYFCASSQEYLRGGELFFGEGSRLTVL.

This clonotype has ten or more counts. The chain joins TRBV25-1 to TRBJ2-7; D call uncertain. Trimming shortened V by 0 bases and J by 3 bases, and 12 bases separated the two germline ends. In germline, CDR1 is MGHDK, CDR2 SYGVNS. The CDR3 sequence is 15 residues long. CDR3 sequence (DNA): TGTGCCAGCAGTGAATATTCCCCCAGCAGCTACGAGCAGTACTTC. Its translation: CASSEYSPSSYEQYF.

At least ten counts were recorded for this clonotype. V usage is TRBV29-1 and J usage is TRBJ2-3; tentatively, D is TRBD1 (5 bases). The CDR3 has 16 amino acids. V lost 6 bases and J 1 base, leaving 20 bases between the germline ends. CDR1 is SQVTM, CDR2 ANQGSEA, per germline. CDR3 in amino acids: CSVRMQGRVGTDTQYF. The CDR3, as DNA: TGCAGCGTCAGGATGCAGGGAAGGGTGGGCACAGATACGCAGTATTTT.

The rearrangement uses TRBV5-1 and TRBJ2-5, with a possible D match to TRBD2 (5 bases). V was clipped by 2 bases and J by 2 bases, with 13 bases between them. The CDR3 has 15 residues. Per germline, CDR1 SGHRS and CDR2 YFSETQ. The DNA for the CDR3 is TGCGCCAGCAGCTTTCCTAGCAGCCAGCAAGAGACCCAGTACTTC. Its translation is CASSFPSSQQETQYF.

In this sample, this clonotype turned up many times. The rearrangement joins TRBV6-5 to TRBJ1-1, with D perhaps TRBD1 (6 bases). The germline gives CDR1 MNHEY, CDR2 SVGAGI. CDR3 size: 15 residues. V was clipped by 4 bases and J by 0 bases, with 12 bases between them. The CDR3 nucleotides read TGTGCCAGCAGTTTTGCGGGACACTTGAACACTGAAGCTTTCTTT. It specifies CASSFAGHLNTEAFF.

Many counts were recorded for this clonotype. The gene calls are TRBV28 and TRBJ2-7; 9 nucleotides match TRBD1. Germline V gene sequence: CDR1 MDHEN, CDR2 SYDVKM. Trimming took 4 bases from V and 3 from J; bases not matched to a gene: 7. The CDR3 totals 15 residues. CDR3 nucleotide sequence: TGTGCCAGCAGTTCCCCCGGGACAGGGTTCTACGAGCAGTACTTC. Its translation is CASSSPGTGFYEQYF.

This clonotype was counted ten times or more. The chain recombines TRBV5-1 with TRBJ2-1; D uncertain. The V gene lost 7 bases and the J gene lost 6 bases, with 14 bases spanning the gap. This CDR3 contains 13 residues. Per the germline V gene, CDR1 is SGHRS and CDR2 is YFSETQ. Written as DNA, the CDR3 is TGCGCCAGCGCAGAACTATCGGGCAATGAGCAGTTCTTC. Translated: CASAELSGNEQFF. Combining the CDR3 with reference TRBV5-1 and TRBJ2-1 gives the whole variable domain KAGVTQTPRYLIKTRGQQVTLSCSPISGHRSVSWYQQTPGQGLQFLFEYFSETQRNKGNFPGRFSGRQFSNSRSEMNVSTLELGDSALYLCASAELSGNEQFFGPGTRLTVL.

This clonotype was observed many times. The genes are TRBV10-1 and TRBJ2-2; TRBD1 agrees at 8 bases. V lost 2 bases to trimming and J lost 3 bases; unmatched junction nucleotides: 5. The germline V gene encodes CDR1 WNHNN and CDR2 SYGVQD (reference sequence). The CDR3 covers 16 residues. The CDR3 region has the DNA TGCGCCAGCAGTGAGGTGACAGGGGTAGACACCGGGGAGCTGTTTTTT. It encodes CASSEVTGVDTGELFF.

This clonotype showed up many times. The V and J genes are TRBV5-6 and TRBJ2-7; TRBD2 aligns across 11 bases. This CDR3 contains 16 residues. V trimming: 2 bases; J trimming: 6 bases; junction bases outside the gene matches: 10. Germline V gene data show CDR1 as SGHDT and CDR2 as YYEEEE. As DNA, the CDR3 is TGTGCCAGCAGCTTCGCGGGACTAGCGGTTTTTCGCGAGCAGTACTTC. This sequence encodes CASSFAGLAVFREQYF.